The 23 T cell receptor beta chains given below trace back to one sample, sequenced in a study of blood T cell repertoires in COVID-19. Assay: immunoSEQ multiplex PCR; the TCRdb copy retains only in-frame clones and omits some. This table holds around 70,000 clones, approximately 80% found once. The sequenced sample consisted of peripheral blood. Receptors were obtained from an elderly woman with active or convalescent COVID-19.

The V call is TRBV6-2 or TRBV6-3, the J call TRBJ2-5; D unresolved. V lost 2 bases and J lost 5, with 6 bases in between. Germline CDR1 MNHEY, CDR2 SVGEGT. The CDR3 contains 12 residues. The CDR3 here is CASSYLSETQYF. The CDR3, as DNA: TGTGCCAGCAGTTACCTATCCGAGACCCAGTACTTC.

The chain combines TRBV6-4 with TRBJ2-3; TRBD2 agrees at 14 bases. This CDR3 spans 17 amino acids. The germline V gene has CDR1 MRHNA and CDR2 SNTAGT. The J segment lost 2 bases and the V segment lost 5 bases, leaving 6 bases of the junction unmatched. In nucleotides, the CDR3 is TGTGCCAGCAGTTCCGGACTAGCGGGAGGACTCACAGATACGCAGTATTTT. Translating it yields CASSSGLAGGLTDTQYF.

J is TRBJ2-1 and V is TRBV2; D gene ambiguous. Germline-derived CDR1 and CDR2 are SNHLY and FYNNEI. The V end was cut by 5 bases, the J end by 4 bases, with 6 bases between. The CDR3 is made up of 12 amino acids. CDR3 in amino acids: CASSFQYNEQFF. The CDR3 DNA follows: TGTGCCAGCAGTTTCCAGTACAATGAGCAGTTCTTC.

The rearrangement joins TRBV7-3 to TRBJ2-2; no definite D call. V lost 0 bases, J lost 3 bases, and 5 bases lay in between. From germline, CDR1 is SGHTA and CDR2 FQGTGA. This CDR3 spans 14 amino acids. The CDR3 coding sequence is TGTGCCAGCAGCTTAACTCGGGACACCGGGGAGCTGTTTTTT. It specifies CASSLTRDTGELFF.

For the CDR3, the DNA is TGTGCCAGCAGTTACTCTTTTATCCGGGAGGGCACAGATACGCAGTATTTT. It specifies CASSYSFIREGTDTQYF. The chain employs TRBV6-2 or TRBV6-3 and TRBJ2-3, with 7 bases aligning to TRBD2. V shed 0 bases and J 1 base; nucleotides not matched to a gene: 7. The CDR3 sequence is 17 residues long. Germline CDR1 reads MNHEY; CDR2 reads SVGEGT.

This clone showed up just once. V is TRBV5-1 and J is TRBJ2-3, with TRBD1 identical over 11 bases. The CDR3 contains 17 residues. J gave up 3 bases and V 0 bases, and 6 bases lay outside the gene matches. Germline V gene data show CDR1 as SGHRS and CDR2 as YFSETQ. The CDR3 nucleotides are TGCGCCAGCAGCTTGGGAGGAGGGGACAGGGGGACAGATACGCAGTATTTT. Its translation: CASSLGGGDRGTDTQYF.

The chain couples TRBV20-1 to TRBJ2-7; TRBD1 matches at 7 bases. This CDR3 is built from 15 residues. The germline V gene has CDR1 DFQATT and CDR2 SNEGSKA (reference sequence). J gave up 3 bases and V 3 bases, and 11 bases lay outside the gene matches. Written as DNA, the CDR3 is TGCAGTGCTAGTATCTTACAGGGGCATTACTACGAGCAGTACTTC. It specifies CSASILQGHYYEQYF.

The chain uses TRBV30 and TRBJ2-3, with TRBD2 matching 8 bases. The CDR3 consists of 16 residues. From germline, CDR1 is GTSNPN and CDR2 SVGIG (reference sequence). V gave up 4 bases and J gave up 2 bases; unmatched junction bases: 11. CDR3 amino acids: CAWIPTSGTLTDTQYF. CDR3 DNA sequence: TGTGCCTGGATTCCTACTAGCGGAACCCTCACAGATACGCAGTATTTT.

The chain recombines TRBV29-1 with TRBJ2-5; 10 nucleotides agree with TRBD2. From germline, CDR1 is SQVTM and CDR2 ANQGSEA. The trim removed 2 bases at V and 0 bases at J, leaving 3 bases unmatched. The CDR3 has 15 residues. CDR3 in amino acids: CSVEKTSGYQETQYF. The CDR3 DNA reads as TGCAGCGTTGAAAAGACTAGCGGGTACCAAGAGACCCAGTACTTC.

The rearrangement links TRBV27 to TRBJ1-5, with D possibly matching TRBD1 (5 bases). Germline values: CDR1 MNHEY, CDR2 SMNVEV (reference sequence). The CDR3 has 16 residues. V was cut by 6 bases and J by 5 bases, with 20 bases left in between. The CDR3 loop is CASRGRVLVRHQPQHF. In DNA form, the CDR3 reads TGTGCCAGCAGGGGCAGGGTCTTGGTCCGACATCAGCCCCAGCATTTT.

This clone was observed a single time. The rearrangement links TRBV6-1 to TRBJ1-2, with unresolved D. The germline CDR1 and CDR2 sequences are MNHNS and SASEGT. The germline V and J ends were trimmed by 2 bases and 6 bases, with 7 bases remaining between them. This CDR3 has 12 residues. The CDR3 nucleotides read TGTGCCAGCAGTGAATTTTATAATGGCTACACCTTC. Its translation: CASSEFYNGYTF.

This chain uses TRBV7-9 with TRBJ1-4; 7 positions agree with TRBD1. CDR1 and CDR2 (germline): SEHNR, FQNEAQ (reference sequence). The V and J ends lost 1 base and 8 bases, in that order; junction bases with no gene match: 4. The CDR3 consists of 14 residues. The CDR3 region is CASSLETGSEKLFF. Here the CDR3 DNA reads TGTGCCAGCAGCTTAGAGACAGGGTCAGAAAAACTGTTTTTT.

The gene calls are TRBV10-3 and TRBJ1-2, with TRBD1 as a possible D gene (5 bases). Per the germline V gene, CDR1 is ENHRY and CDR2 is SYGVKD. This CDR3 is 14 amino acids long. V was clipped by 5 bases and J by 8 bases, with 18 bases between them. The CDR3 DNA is TGTGCCATCAGTCATGGGACTCCCGAACGGGGCTACACCTTC. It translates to CAISHGTPERGYTF.

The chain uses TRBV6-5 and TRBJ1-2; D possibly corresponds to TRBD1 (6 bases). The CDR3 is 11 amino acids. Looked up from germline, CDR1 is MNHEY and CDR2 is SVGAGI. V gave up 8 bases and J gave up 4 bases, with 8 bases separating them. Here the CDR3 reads CASGQPYGYTF. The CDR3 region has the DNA TGTGCCAGCGGACAGCCCTATGGCTACACCTTC.

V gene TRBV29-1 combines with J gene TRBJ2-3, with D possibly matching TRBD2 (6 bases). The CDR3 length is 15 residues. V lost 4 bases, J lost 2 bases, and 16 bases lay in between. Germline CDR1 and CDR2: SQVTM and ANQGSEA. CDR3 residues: CSVGSLAGSTDTQYF. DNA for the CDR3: TGCAGCGTTGGGTCACTAGCAGGGTCCACAGATACGCAGTATTTT.

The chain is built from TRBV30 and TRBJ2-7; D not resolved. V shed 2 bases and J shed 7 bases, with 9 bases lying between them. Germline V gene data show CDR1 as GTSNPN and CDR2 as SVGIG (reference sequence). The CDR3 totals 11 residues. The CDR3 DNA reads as TGTGCCTGGAGTCTAGGCCCAGAGCAGTACTTC. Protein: CAWSLGPEQYF.

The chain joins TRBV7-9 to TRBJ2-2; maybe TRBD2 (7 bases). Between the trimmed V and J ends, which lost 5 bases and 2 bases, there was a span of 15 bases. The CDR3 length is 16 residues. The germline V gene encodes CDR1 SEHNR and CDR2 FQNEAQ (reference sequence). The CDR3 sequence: CASSPAGAQNTGELFF. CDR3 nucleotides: TGTGCCAGCAGCCCCGCGGGGGCCCAAAACACCGGGGAGCTGTTTTTT. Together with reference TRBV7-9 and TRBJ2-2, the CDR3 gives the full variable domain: DTGVSQNPRHKITKRGQNVTFRCDPISEHNRLYWYRQTLGQGPEFLTYFQNEAQLEKSRLLSDRFSAERPKGSFSTLEIQRTEQGDSAMYLCASSPAGAQNTGELFFGEGSRLTVL.

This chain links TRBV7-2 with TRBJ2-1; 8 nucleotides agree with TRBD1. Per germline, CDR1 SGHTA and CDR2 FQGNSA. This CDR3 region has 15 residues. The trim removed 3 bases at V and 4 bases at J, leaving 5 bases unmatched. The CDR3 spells CASSFQGAGYNEQFF. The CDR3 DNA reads TGTGCCAGCAGCTTTCAGGGGGCAGGGTACAATGAGCAGTTCTTC.

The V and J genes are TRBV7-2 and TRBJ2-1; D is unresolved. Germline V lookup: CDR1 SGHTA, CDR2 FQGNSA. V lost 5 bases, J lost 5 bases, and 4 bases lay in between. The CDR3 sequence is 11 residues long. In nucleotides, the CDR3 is TGTGCCAGCAGCCTCCACAATGAGCAGTTCTTC. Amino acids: CASSLHNEQFF.

CDR3 loop: CSVRQTEAFF. The CDR3 DNA reads as TGCAGCGTTAGACAGACTGAAGCTTTCTTT. The chain joins TRBV29-1 to TRBJ1-1, with D perhaps TRBD1 (5 bases). With 5 bases removed from V and 5 bases from J, the gap between germline ends came to 6 bases. The CDR3 sequence is 10 residues long. Germline V gives CDR1 SQVTM, CDR2 ANQGSEA.

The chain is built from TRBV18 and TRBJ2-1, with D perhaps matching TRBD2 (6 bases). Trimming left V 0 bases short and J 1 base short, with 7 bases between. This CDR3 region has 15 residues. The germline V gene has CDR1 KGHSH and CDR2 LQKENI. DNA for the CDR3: TGTGCCAGCTCACCACCGGGGACTTCCTACAATGAGCAGTTCTTC. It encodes CASSPPGTSYNEQFF.

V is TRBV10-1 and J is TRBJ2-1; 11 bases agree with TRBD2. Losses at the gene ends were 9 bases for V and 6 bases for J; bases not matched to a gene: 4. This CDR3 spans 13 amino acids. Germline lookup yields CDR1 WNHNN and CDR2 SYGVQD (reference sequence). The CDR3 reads CASSGGALNEQFF. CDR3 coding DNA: TGCGCCAGTAGCGGGGGGGCCCTCAATGAGCAGTTCTTC.

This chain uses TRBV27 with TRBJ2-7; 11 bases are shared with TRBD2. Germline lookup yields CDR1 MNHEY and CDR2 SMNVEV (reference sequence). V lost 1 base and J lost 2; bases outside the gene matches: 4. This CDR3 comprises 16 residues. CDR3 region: CASSLYGTSGTYEQYF. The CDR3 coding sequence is TGTGCCAGCAGTTTATATGGGACTAGCGGAACCTACGAGCAGTACTTC.